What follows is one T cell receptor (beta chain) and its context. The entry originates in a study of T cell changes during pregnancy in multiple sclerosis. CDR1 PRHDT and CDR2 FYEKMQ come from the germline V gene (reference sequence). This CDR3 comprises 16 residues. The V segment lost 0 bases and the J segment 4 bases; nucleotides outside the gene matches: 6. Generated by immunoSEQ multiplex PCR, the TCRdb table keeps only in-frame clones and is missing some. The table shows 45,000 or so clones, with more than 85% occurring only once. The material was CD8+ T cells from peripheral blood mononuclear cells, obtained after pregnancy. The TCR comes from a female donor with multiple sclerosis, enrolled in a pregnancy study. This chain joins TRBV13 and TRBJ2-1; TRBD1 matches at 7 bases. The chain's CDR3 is CASSLGTPGGYNEQFF. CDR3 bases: TGTGCCAGCAGCTTAGGTACGCCAGGGGGATACAATGAGCAGTTCTTC. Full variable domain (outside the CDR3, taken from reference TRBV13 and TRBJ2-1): AAGVIQSPRHLIKEKRETATLKCYPIPRHDTVYWYQQGPGQDPQFLISFYEKMQSDKGSIPDRFSAQQFSDYHSELNMSSLELGDSALYFCASSLGTPGGYNEQFFGPGTRLTVL.